This T cell receptor (beta chain) stems from a study of blood T cell repertoires in COVID-19. For the study at large: Whether acute or convalescent, the COVID-19 samples came from the United States, Italy and Spain. Sources were T cells, B-cell-depleted T cells, or PBMCs; the material itself was cDNA or gDNA.

Original analysis: For nucleated cells, counts were estimated from reference gene primer amplification. Profiled with immunoSEQ multiplex PCR; TCRdb holds only in-frame clones, not every one. The DNA was the basis for D and trimming; V, J and clone size are from that table. The sample has about 280,000 clones; 86% are singletons. This CDR3 is built from 16 residues. The V and J ends lost 2 bases and 7 bases, in that order; junction bases with no gene match: 11. CDR1 is MNHEY, CDR2 SMNVEV, per germline (reference sequence). The genes are TRBV27 and TRBJ2-1, with TRBD1 matching 7 bases. What was sequenced was peripheral blood. The TCR sequence derives from a woman aged 30 to 39 who had recovered from COVID-19. CDR3 in amino acids: CASSLADRILENEQFF. The CDR3 coding sequence is TGTGCCAGCAGTTTAGCGGACAGGATCCTGGAGAATGAGCAGTTCTTC.